These T cell receptor beta chains were read from a single sample in a study of T cell responses to AZD1222 COVID-19 vaccine. Data came from immunoSEQ multiplex PCR; TCRdb stores just in-frame clones and leaves some out. Of around 80,000 clones listed, about 83% are singletons. The sequencing here drew on peripheral blood, taken on day 0 of AZD1222 vaccination. The receptors here all came from an adult in good health. Both conserved end residues are part of each CDR3. D genes are given only for firm matches. Size tells how often a clone was seen (once, few, many) or the class of an expanded clone, and some rows leave it out.

>TRBJ1-3|NA|TRBV6-5|NA
TGTGCCAGCAGCGGAGGGCTGATAGACACCATATATTTT
CASSGGLIDTIYF
>TRBJ1-1|NA|TRBV18|NA
TGTGCCAGCTCACCTCTTGACAGGCCGGGGACTGAAGCTTTCTTT
CASSPLDRPGTEAFF
>TRBJ1-6|NA|TRBV28|NA
TGTGCCAGCAGTTTGGTTGGACAGCCCAATTCACCCCTCCACTTT
CASSLVGQPNSPLHF
>TRBJ1-2|NA|TRBV5-7|NA
TGTGCCAGCAGCTTGGGGCGATTACCGAACTATGGCTACACCTTC
CASSLGRLPNYGYTF
>TRBJ1-2|NA|TRBV2|NA
TGTGCCAGCAGTGATAGTTGGTCAGTTAATGGCTACACCTTC
CASSDSWSVNGYTF
>TRBJ1-5|TRBD1|TRBV19|NA
TGTGCCAGTAGTCCAGGACAGGGGAGGGGTAATCAGCCCCAGCATTTT
CASSPGQGRGNQPQHF
>TRBJ2-2|NA|TRBV9|few
TGTGCCAGCAGCGTAGCGGCAGGGAACACCGGGGAGCTGTTTTTT
CASSVAAGNTGELFF
>TRBJ2-2|NA|TRBV5-1|NA
TGCGCCAGCAGCTTGTTGTCGGGGGCGAACACCGGGGAGCTGTTTTTT
CASSLLSGANTGELFF
>TRBJ1-5|NA|TRBV5-1|NA
TGCGCCAGCAGCTGGGACGGTAGCAATCAGCCCCAGCATTTT
CASSWDGSNQPQHF
>TRBJ1-3|NA|TRBV21-1|NA
TGTGTTACCGGGCCAGTCCAAGTCGACGTCTCTGGAAACACCATATATTTT
CVTGPVQVDVSGNTIYF
>TRBJ1-2|NA|TRBV19|few
TGTGCCAGTAGTATAGGTCTGCTCTATGGCTACACCTTC
CASSIGLLYGYTF
>TRBJ1-2|NA|TRBV5-3|NA
TGTGCCAGAAGCGGCCCCTCCAGGGCATTGGACTATGGCTACACCTTC
CARSGPSRALDYGYTF
>TRBJ2-3|NA|TRBV7-9|NA
TGTGCCAGCAGCCCCCAGGGGGGAACAGATACGCAGTATTTT
CASSPQGGTDTQYF
>TRBJ2-5|NA|TRBV5-6|NA
TGTGCCAGCAGCGTTACCGGGACCCCAGAGACCCAGTACTTC
CASSVTGTPETQYF
>TRBJ2-1|NA|TRBV28|NA
TGTGCCACCCGAGGGGGTAGCTACAATGAGCAGTTCTTC
CATRGGSYNEQFF
>TRBJ1-1|NA|TRBV18|once
TGTGCCAGCTCACCCACGGAGAACACTGAAGCTTTCTTT
CASSPTENTEAFF
>TRBJ1-6|NA|TRBV18|NA
TGTGCCAGCTCCGGAGGCCAGGATTCACCCCTCCACTTT
CASSGGQDSPLHF
>TRBJ1-4|NA|TRBV28|once
TGTGCCAGCAGTTCCCCCAGGGAGGCTAATGAAAAACTGTTTTTT
CASSSPREANEKLFF
>TRBJ1-1|TRBD1|TRBV27|NA
TGTGCCAGCAGTAACCGACAGGGTGCTCGAACTGAAGCTTTCTTT
CASSNRQGARTEAFF
>TRBJ2-7|NA|TRBV15|NA
TGTGCCACCGGGTCCTCCTACGAGCAGTACTTC
CATGSSYEQYF
>TRBJ2-5|TRBD2|TRBV5-4|NA
TGTGCCAGCAGCTTATTAGCTAGCGGCCAAGAGACCCAGTACTTC
CASSLLASGQETQYF
>TRBJ2-5|NA|TRBV7-2|NA
TGTGCCAGCAGCTTAAACCCCGGGACACTGGAGACCCAGTACTTC
CASSLNPGTLETQYF
>TRBJ1-2|NA|TRBV7-2|NA
TGTGCCAGCAGCTTAGTTGGCCGTCAAAACTATGGCTACACCTTC
CASSLVGRQNYGYTF
>TRBJ2-3|TRBD2|TRBV7-3|NA
TGTGCCAGCAGTCAACTAGCGGGAGGGCAGGGGACGCAGTATTTT
CASSQLAGGQGTQYF
>TRBJ2-2|TRBD2|TRBV10-2|once
TGCGCCAGCAGCCGGACTAGCGGGGGCACCGGGGAGCTGTTTTTT
CASSRTSGGTGELFF
>TRBJ2-3|NA|TRBV7-6|NA
TGTGCCAGCAGCTTCGGTTCCCTGGGGGGAGATACGCAGTATTTT
CASSFGSLGGDTQYF
>TRBJ1-6|NA|TRBV27|few
TGTGCCAGCATCCCACTACTTCCAAGCTCCTATAATTCACCCCTCCACTTT
CASIPLLPSSYNSPLHF
>TRBJ1-5|TRBD1|TRBV19|NA
TGTGCCAGTAGTCCCGGGACAGGGCGGAGCAATCAGCCCCAGCATTTT
CASSPGTGRSNQPQHF
>TRBJ2-2|NA|TRBV7-6|NA
TGTGCCAGCAGCTTAAAGCGAGGGTGGAACACCGGGGAGCTGTTTTTT
CASSLKRGWNTGELFF
>TRBJ2-6|TRBD1|TRBV19|NA
TGTGCCAGCAACACAGGGGGTAGGTCTGGGGCCAACGTCCTGACTTTC
CASNTGGRSGANVLTF
>TRBJ1-1|NA|TRBV6-5|NA
TGTGCCAGCAAGGCCTCGGGGGTGGGCTTCACTGAAGCTTTCTTT
CASKASGVGFTEAFF
>TRBJ1-3|NA|TRBV7-8|NA
TGTGCCAGCAGCTTAGCGGTAGCGGGGGCGCTTGGAAACACCATATATTTT
CASSLAVAGALGNTIYF
>TRBJ2-1|NA|TRBV10-1|NA
TGCGCCAGCAGTGTGGACCCGAGCTCCTACAATGAGCAGTTCTTC
CASSVDPSSYNEQFF